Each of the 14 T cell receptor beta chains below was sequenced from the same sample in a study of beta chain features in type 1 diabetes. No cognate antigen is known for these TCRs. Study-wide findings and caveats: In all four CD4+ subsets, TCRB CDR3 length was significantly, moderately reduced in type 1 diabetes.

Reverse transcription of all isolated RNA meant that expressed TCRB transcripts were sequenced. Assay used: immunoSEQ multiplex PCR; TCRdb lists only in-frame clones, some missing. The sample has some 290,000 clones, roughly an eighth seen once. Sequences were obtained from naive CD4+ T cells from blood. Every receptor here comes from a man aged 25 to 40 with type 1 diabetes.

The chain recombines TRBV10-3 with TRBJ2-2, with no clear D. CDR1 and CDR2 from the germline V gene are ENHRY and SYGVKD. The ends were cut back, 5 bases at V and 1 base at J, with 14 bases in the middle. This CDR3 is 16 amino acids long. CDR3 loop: CAISSSPPKNTGELFF. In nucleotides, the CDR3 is TGTGCCATCAGTTCGAGTCCCCCGAAGAACACCGGGGAGCTGTTTTTT.

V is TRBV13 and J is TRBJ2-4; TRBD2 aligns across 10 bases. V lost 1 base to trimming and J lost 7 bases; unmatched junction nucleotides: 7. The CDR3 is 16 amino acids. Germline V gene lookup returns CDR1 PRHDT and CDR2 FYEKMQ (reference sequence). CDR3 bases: TGTGCCAGCAGCTTAGCCCCTAGCGGGAGATCGAACATTCAGTACTTC. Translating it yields CASSLAPSGRSNIQYF. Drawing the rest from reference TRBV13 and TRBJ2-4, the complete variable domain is AAGVIQSPRHLIKEKRETATLKCYPIPRHDTVYWYQQGPGQDPQFLISFYEKMQSDKGSIPDRFSAQQFSDYHSELNMSSLELGDSALYFCASSLAPSGRSNIQYFGAGTRLSVL.

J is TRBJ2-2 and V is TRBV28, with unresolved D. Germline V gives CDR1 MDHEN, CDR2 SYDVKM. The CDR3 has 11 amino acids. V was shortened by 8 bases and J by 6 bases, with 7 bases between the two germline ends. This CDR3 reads CASAVPGELFF. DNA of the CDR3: TGTGCCAGCGCGGTTCCCGGGGAGCTGTTTTTT.

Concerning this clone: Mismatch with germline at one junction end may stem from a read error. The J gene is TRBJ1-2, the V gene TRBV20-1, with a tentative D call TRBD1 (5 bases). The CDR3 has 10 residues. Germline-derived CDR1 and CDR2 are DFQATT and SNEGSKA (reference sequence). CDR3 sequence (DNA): TGCAGTGCTTCCTATCAGGGCCCGTACTTC. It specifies CSASYQGPYF.

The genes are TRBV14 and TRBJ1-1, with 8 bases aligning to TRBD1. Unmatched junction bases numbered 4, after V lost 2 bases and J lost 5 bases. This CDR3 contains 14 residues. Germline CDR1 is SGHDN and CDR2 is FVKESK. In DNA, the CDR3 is TGTGCCAGCAGCCAACAGACAGGGGCAACTGAAGCTTTCTTT. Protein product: CASSQQTGATEAFF. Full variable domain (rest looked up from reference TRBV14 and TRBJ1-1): EAGVTQFPSHSVIEKGQTVTLRCDPISGHDNLYWYRRVMGKEIKFLLHFVKESKQDESGMPNNRFLAERTGGTYSTLKVQPAELEDSGVYFCASSQQTGATEAFFGQGTRLTVV.

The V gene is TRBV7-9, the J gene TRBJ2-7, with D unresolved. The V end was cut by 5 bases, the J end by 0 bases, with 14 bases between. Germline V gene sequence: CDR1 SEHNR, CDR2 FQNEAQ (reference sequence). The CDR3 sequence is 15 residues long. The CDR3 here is CASSPGSSLSYEQYF. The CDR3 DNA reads TGTGCCAGCAGCCCAGGAAGTTCCCTCTCCTACGAGCAGTACTTC.

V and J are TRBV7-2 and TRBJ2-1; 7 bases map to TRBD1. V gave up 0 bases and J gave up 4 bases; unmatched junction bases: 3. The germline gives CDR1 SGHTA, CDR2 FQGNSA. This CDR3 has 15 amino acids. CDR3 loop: CASSLARTGYNEQFF. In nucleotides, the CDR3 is TGTGCCAGCAGCTTAGCGAGGACAGGATACAATGAGCAGTTCTTC.

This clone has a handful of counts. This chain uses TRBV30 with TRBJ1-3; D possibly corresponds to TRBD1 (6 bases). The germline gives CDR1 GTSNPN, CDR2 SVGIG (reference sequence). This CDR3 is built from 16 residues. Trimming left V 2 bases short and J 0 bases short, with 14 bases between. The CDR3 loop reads CAWSSPQGLSGNTIYF. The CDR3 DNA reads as TGTGCCTGGAGTTCCCCCCAGGGGCTCTCTGGAAACACCATATATTTT. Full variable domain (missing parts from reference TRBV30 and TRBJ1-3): SQTIHQWPATLVQPVGSPLSLECTVEGTSNPNLYWYRQAAGRGLQLLFYSVGIGQISSEVPQNLSASRPQDRQFILSSKKLLLSDSGFYLCAWSSPQGLSGNTIYFGEGSWLTVV.

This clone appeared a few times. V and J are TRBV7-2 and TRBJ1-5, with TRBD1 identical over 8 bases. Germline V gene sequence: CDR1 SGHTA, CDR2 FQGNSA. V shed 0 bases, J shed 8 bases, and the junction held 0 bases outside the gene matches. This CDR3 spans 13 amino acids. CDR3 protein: CASSLATGEPQHF. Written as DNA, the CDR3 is TGTGCCAGCAGCTTAGCGACAGGGGAGCCCCAGCATTTT.

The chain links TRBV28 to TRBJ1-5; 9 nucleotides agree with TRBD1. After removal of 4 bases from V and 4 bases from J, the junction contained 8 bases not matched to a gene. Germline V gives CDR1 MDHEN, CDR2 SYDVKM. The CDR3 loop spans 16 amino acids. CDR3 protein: CASSSLGTGRNQPQHF. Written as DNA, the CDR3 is TGTGCCAGCAGTTCCCTCGGGACAGGGAGAAATCAGCCCCAGCATTTT.

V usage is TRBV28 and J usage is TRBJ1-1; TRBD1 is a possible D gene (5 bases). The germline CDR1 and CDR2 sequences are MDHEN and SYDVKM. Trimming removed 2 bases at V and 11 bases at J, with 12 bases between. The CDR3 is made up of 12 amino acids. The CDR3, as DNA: TGTGCCAGCAGTTTAAGGGTTGGGGCGGCTTTCTTT. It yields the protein CASSLRVGAAFF.

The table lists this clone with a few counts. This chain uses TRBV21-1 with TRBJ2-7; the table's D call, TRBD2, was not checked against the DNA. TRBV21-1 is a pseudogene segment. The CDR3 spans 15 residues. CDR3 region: CASSKGLAGDVEQYF. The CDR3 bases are TGTGCCAGCAGCAAGGGCCTAGCGGGAGATGTAGAGCAGTACTTC.

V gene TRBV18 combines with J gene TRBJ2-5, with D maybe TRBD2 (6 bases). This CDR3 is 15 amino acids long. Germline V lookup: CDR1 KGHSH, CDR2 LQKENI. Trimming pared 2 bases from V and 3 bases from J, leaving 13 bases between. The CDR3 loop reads CASSPGLTVEETQYF. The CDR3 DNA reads TGTGCCAGCTCACCAGGACTAACCGTTGAAGAGACCCAGTACTTC.

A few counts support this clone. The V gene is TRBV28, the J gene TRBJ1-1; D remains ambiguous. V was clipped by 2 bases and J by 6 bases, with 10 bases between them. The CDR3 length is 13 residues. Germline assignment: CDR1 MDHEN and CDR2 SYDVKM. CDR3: CASSLPEMAEAFF. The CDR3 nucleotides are TGTGCCAGCAGTTTACCGGAGATGGCTGAAGCTTTCTTT.